This entry lists 6 T cell receptor beta chains sequenced from one sample in a study. TCRdb re-called the 5' RACE reads with MiXCR, one entry per CDR3 protein. The repertoire has tens of thousands of distinct CDR3 sequences, 25% to 30% of them found once; the top ten carry under 2.5%. The sample was naive CD4+ T cells sorted from blood. The sample's subset: naive CD4+ T cells, CD4+CD45RA+CD25-. The receptors shown here come from a female donor with breast cancer.

This clonotype appeared many times. The rearrangement uses TRBV5-1 and TRBJ2-3; D remains unclear. CDR1 SGHRS and CDR2 YFSETQ come from the germline V gene. Deletions cut 8 bases from V and 6 bases from J, with 13 bases between. The CDR3 covers 12 residues. This chain's CDR3 is CARVGPLDTQYF. The CDR3 DNA follows: TGCGCCAGAGTTGGCCCGTTGGATACGCAGTATTTT.

In the case of this clonotype: The conserved final phenylalanine or tryptophan is absent from the CDR3, which likely points to a read error. The chain employs TRBV12-3 or TRBV12-4 and TRBJ2-7, with D maybe TRBD1 (5 bases). CDR3 length: 12 amino acids. Trimming stripped 6 bases from V and 3 bases from J, with 9 bases between. The CDR3 loop reads CASRFDSYEQYS. CDR3 DNA sequence: TGTGCCAGCAGGTTTGACAGCTACGAGCAGTACTCC.

This clonotype was picked up a small number of times. The chain couples TRBV7-2 to TRBJ2-5; 7 bases fit TRBD2. The CDR3 spans 17 residues. CDR1 and CDR2 (germline): SGHTA, FQGNSA. The junction had 13 bases not matched to a gene; V was cut back by 1 base and J by 5 bases. CDR3 loop: CASSLGQAGPLGETQYF. The CDR3 DNA sequence: TGTGCCAGCAGCTTAGGCCAAGCGGGACCTCTCGGGGAGACCCAGTACTTC.

This clonotype was counted a few times. This chain links TRBV3-1 with TRBJ2-7; TRBD2 matches at 12 bases. Germline values: CDR1 LGHDT, CDR2 YNNKEL (reference sequence). The J segment lost 1 base and the V segment lost 3 bases, leaving 7 bases of the junction unmatched. The CDR3 is 17 amino acids. The CDR3 DNA sequence: TGTGCCAGCAGCCAGCGCCCCGGGACTAGCGGGTCCTACGAGCAGTACTTC. Translation: CASSQRPGTSGSYEQYF.

The chain recombines TRBV28 with TRBJ1-4, with D possibly TRBD1 on 5 matching bases. V was clipped by 3 bases and J by 3 bases, with 17 bases between them. The CDR3 consists of 17 residues. The V gene's germline CDR1 is MDHEN and CDR2 SYDVKM. The chain's CDR3 is CASSFPREGQSNEKLFF. CDR3 nucleotide sequence: TGTGCCAGCAGTTTCCCCCGGGAGGGGCAGTCTAATGAAAAACTGTTTTTT.

In regard to this clonotype: A single base separates this from a much larger clone, so it may be a read error. The gene calls are TRBV29-1 and TRBJ1-2, with 7 nucleotides matching TRBD1. The CDR3 loop spans 13 amino acids. Germline lookup yields CDR1 SQVTM and CDR2 ANQGSEA. The CDR3 loop is CGAGGGADYGYTF. The CDR3 DNA reads as TGCGGCGCCGGAGGGGGCGCGGACTATGGCTACACCTTC.